The 13 T cell receptor beta chains in this list originate from one sample, sequenced in a study of cytomegalovirus exposure and HLA in healthy donors. 60 Vbeta and 13 Jbeta primers were used in PCR. Produced via immunoSEQ multiplex PCR; TCRdb's table is partial and in-frame only. Seen here are approximately 100,000 clones, approximately 80% observed once, and the top ten hold approximately 11%. Sequenced material: PBMCs. These receptors all stem from a man aged 35-49 years in good health and CMV-seropositive.

This chain links TRBV5-1 with TRBJ2-5, with 8 bases fitting TRBD2. The J call may be faulty, since TRBJ2-7 better matches the DNA end. The CDR3 runs 15 residues. Germline CDR1 SGHRS, CDR2 YFSETQ. Here the CDR3 reads CASRRYGGARYEQYF. CDR3 bases: TGCGCCAGCCGACGTTACGGGGGGGCTCGATACGAGCAGTACTTC.

The rearrangement links TRBV7-3 to TRBJ2-3; 11 bases match TRBD2. Looked up from germline, CDR1 is SGHTA and CDR2 is FQGTGA. V trimming: 5 bases; J trimming: 4 bases; junction bases outside the gene matches: 5. The CDR3 totals 15 residues. CDR3 residues: CASSGLAGGPDTQYF. The CDR3 region has the DNA TGTGCCAGCAGCGGGTTAGCGGGGGGGCCAGATACGCAGTATTTT.

This clone occurred a few times. V gene TRBV16 combines with J gene TRBJ2-3; 7 nucleotides agree with TRBD1. The CDR3 has 16 amino acids. V was pared by 3 bases and J by 0 bases, with 6 bases of the junction left unmatched. Per the germline V gene, CDR1 is KGHSY and CDR2 is FQNENV. DNA for the CDR3: TGTGCCAGCAGCCATTCCGGGACAGCTAGCACAGATACGCAGTATTTT. This encodes CASSHSGTASTDTQYF.

This clone turned up a few times. This chain connects TRBV6-4 to TRBJ2-1; 7 positions agree with TRBD2. V trimming: 8 bases; J trimming: 0 bases; junction bases outside the gene matches: 7. The CDR3 runs to 15 residues. The germline CDR1 and CDR2 sequences are MRHNA and SNTAGT. The CDR3 protein is CASGPRGGSYNEQFF. CDR3 DNA: TGTGCCAGCGGCCCGCGCGGGGGCTCCTACAATGAGCAGTTCTTC.

V usage is TRBV19 and J usage is TRBJ2-4; D gene uncertain. The germline gives CDR1 LNHDA, CDR2 SQIVND (reference sequence). V lost 1 base to trimming and J lost 1 base, with 5 bases between them. This CDR3 has 14 amino acids. CDR3 sequence: CASSIGSAKNIQYF. The CDR3 nucleotides are TGTGCCAGTAGTATAGGCAGTGCCAAAAACATTCAGTACTTC.

CDR3 region: CASMVGGSSYEQYF. The CDR3, as DNA: TGTGCCAGCATGGTGGGGGGGTCCTCCTACGAGCAGTACTTC. V is TRBV28 and J is TRBJ2-7; 7 bases align to TRBD2. This CDR3 contains 14 residues. Germline V gene data show CDR1 as MDHEN and CDR2 as SYDVKM. V lost 7 bases to trimming and J lost 0 bases; unmatched junction nucleotides: 6.

CDR3 amino acids: CASSQSGTVAKNIQYF. The DNA of the CDR3 is TGCGCCAGCAGCCAATCCGGGACAGTAGCCAAAAACATTCAGTACTTC. The V and J genes are TRBV4-1 and TRBJ2-4; 7 bases are a match to TRBD1. V shed 2 bases, J shed 0 bases, and the junction held 4 bases outside the gene matches. From germline, CDR1 is MGHRA and CDR2 YSYEKL. This CDR3 contains 16 residues.

The CDR3 here is CASTQGGGASDTQYF. CDR3 DNA: TGTGCCAGCACCCAAGGCGGGGGGGCTTCAGATACGCAGTATTTT. This sequence joins TRBV7-3 and TRBJ2-3; TRBD2 matches at 9 bases. Germline V gene data show CDR1 as SGHTA and CDR2 as FQGTGA. The CDR3 totals 15 residues. J lost 4 bases, V lost 7 bases, and 9 bases had no gene match.

The rearrangement joins TRBV6-1 to TRBJ2-5; D may be TRBD2 (5 bases). The J call may be incorrect, as the DNA end agrees better with TRBJ2-7. The CDR3 runs 13 residues. Per germline, CDR1 MNHNS and CDR2 SASEGT. CDR3 in DNA: TGTGCCAGCCGCAGCGAGGGTAGGTACGAGCAGTACTTC. Translated, it gives CASRSEGRYEQYF.

CDR3 nucleotides: TGTGCCAGCAGTCCCTTGACAGGGAGCTACGAGCAGTACTTC. Amino acids: CASSPLTGSYEQYF. V usage is TRBV6-1 and J usage is TRBJ2-7; 7 nucleotides match TRBD1. The trim removed 5 bases at V and 3 bases at J, leaving 7 bases unmatched. CDR1 and CDR2 from the germline V gene are MNHNS and SASEGT. CDR3 size: 14 residues.

The chain joins TRBV2 to TRBJ1-1, with D perhaps TRBD1 (6 bases). V shed 2 bases and J shed 1 base, with 14 bases lying between them. There are 16 residues in the CDR3. Germline V gene data show CDR1 as SNHLY and CDR2 as FYNNEI. CDR3 sequence: CASSERGRVKNTEAFF. CDR3 sequence (DNA): TGTGCCAGCAGTGAAAGGGGGAGGGTTAAGAACACTGAAGCTTTCTTT.

The chain joins TRBV6-6 to TRBJ2-1, with 10 positions matching TRBD2. In germline, CDR1 is MNHNY, CDR2 SVGAGI (reference sequence). The CDR3 runs to 15 residues. With 6 bases clipped from V and 6 bases from J, the junction kept 8 bases outside the gene matches. CDR3 nucleotides: TGTGCCAGCAGAACCTCCGGGACTAGCGTCAATGAGCAGTTCTTC. Encoded protein: CASRTSGTSVNEQFF.

The J gene is TRBJ2-1, the V gene TRBV5-1, with TRBD1 identical over 7 bases. Germline V gene sequence: CDR1 SGHRS, CDR2 YFSETQ. After removal of 4 bases from V and 6 bases from J, the junction contained 10 bases not matched to a gene. The CDR3 consists of 15 residues. DNA for the CDR3: TGCGCCAGCAGCACCACCCTACAGGGGTCCAATGAGCAGTTCTTC. This encodes CASSTTLQGSNEQFF.